This is a list of T cell receptor beta chains from one sample in a study of CD8 T cells in Susac syndrome. TCRdb re-derived calls from the immunoSEQ multiplex PCR reads in MiXCR, one entry per CDR3 protein. The repertoire holds 70,000 or so distinct CDR3 sequences, with about 94% as singletons. The sequenced sample was CD8+ T cells from PBMCs. Receptor source: a human donor with multiple sclerosis. CDR3s include the opening cysteine and the closing phenylalanine or tryptophan. D genes are given only for firm matches. Size is stated for part of the rows, as once, few or many counts, or as a class when the clone is expanded.

CDR3nt	CDR3aa	abundance	d_gene	j_gene	v_gene
TGTGCCAGCAGGATTGGAGCTGGTTACGAGCAGTACTTC	CASRIGAGYEQYF	-	-	TRBJ2-7	TRBV6-6
TGTGCCTGGGGCGGACAGGGGCCCCCTTACGAGCAGTACTTC	CAWGGQGPPYEQYF	-	TRBD1	TRBJ2-7	TRBV30
TGCAGCGTTGAATCGGGGTACGAGCAGTACTTC	CSVESGYEQYF	few	-	TRBJ2-7	TRBV29-1
TGTGCCATCAGTGATCCGGGACAGGGTGTAGATGAGCAGTTCTTC	CAISDPGQGVDEQFF	-	TRBD1	TRBJ2-1	TRBV10-3
TGTGCCAGCAGTCCGATAGACAGGGGAGTAGGCCATGGCTACACCTTC	CASSPIDRGVGHGYTF	-	TRBD1	TRBJ1-2	TRBV27
TGTGCCAGCAGCTTGTCGGGACAGGAGGTCGAGCAGTACTTC	CASSLSGQEVEQYF	-	TRBD1	TRBJ2-7	TRBV13
TGTGCCAGCAGCGTCCGGGACAGCCCATACGAGCAGTACTTC	CASSVRDSPYEQYF	-	TRBD1	TRBJ2-7	TRBV7-9
TGTGCCAGCAGCCCGCCGGGACTAGCGGGAGTTGAGCAGTTCTTC	CASSPPGLAGVEQFF	-	TRBD2	TRBJ2-1	TRBV7-9
TGTGCCAGCAGCCCGACAGGGAGTAATCAGCCCCAGCATTTT	CASSPTGSNQPQHF	-	TRBD1	TRBJ1-5	TRBV3-1
TGTGCCAGCAGTTGGGGACTAGCGGGAGACTACGAGCAGTACTTC	CASSWGLAGDYEQYF	-	TRBD2	TRBJ2-7	TRBV27
TGTGCCAGCAGCCCCCGGTGGGCCTCACCCCACGAGCAGTACTTC	CASSPRWASPHEQYF	-	-	TRBJ2-7	TRBV9
TGCAGTGCTAGAGATCTCAAGGGCAACTATGGCTACACCTTC	CSARDLKGNYGYTF	once	-	TRBJ1-2	TRBV20-1
TGCAGTGCTAGAGATCCTTACTCCTACGAGCAGTACTTC	CSARDPYSYEQYF	-	-	TRBJ2-7	TRBV20-1
TGTGCCACCAGTGATGACAGGGTCAACGAGCAGTACTTC	CATSDDRVNEQYF	once	TRBD1	TRBJ2-7	TRBV24-1